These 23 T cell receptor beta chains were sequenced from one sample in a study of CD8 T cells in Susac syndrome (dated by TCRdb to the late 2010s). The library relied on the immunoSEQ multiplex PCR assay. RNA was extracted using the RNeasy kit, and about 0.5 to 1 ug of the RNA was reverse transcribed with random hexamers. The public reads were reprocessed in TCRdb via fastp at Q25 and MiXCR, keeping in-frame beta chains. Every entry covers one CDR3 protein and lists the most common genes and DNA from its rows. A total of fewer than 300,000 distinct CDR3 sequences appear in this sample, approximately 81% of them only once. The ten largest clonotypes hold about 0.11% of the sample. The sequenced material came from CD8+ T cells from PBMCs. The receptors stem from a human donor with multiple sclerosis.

The CDR3 protein is CASSVRDSHYTGELFF. In DNA, the CDR3 is TGTGCCAGCAGCGTTCGGGACAGCCACTACACCGGGGAGCTGTTTTTT. This chain joins TRBV9 and TRBJ2-2, with TRBD1 identical over 7 bases. The V gene end was trimmed by 2 bases and the J gene end by 3 bases; junction bases not matched to a gene: 7. This CDR3 region has 16 residues. CDR1 and CDR2 (germline): SGDLS, YYNGEE.

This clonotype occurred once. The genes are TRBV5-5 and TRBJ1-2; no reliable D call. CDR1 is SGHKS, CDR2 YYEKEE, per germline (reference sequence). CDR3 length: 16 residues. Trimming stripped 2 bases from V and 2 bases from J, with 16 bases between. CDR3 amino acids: CASSLRFTQTNYGYTF. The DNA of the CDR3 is TGTGCCAGCAGCTTAAGATTCACACAGACGAACTATGGCTACACCTTC. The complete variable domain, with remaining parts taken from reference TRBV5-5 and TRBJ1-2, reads DAGVTQSPTHLIKTRGQQVTLRCSPISGHKSVSWYQQVLGQGPQFIFQYYEKEERGRGNFPDRFSARQFPNYSSELNVNALLLGDSALYLCASSLRFTQTNYGYTFGSGTRLTVV.

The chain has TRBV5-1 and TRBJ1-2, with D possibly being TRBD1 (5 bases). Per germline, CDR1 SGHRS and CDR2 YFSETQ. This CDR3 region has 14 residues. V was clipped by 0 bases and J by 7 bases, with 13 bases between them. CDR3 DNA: TGCGCCAGCAGCTTGGATTCAGGGTCCGGTGGCTACACCTTC. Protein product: CASSLDSGSGGYTF.

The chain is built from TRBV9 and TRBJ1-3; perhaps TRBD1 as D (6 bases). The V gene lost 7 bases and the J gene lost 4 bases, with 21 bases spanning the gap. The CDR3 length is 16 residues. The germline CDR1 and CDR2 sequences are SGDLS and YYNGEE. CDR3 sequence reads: CASGDTGRGVGNTIYF. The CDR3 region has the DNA TGTGCCAGCGGCGATACAGGGAGAGGAGTGGGAAACACCATATATTTT.

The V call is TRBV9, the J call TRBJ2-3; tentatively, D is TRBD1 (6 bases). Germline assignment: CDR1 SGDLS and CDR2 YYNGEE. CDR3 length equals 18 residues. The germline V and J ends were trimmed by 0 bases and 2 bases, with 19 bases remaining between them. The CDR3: CASSVAVPGEDITDTQYF. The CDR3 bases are TGTGCCAGCAGCGTAGCCGTACCAGGGGAAGATATCACAGATACGCAGTATTTT.

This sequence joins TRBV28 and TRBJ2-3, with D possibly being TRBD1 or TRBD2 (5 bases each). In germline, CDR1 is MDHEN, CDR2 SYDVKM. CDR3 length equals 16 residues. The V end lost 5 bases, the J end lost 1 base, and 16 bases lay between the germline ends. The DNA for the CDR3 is TGTGCCAGCAGTCATCGGGGCTTAGGCGGCACAGATACGCAGTATTTT. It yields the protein CASSHRGLGGTDTQYF.

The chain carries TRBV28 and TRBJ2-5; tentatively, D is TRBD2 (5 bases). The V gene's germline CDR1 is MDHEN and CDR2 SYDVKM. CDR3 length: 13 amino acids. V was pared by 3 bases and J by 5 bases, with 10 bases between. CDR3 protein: CASSFAGRETQYF. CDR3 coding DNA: TGTGCCAGCAGTTTCGCGGGCCGGGAGACCCAGTACTTC.

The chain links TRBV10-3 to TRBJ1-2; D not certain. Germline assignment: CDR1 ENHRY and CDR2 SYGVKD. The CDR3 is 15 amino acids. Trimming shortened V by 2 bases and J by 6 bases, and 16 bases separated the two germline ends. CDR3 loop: CAISESKRVADGYTF. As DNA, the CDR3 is TGTGCCATCAGTGAGAGTAAAAGGGTGGCGGATGGCTACACCTTC.

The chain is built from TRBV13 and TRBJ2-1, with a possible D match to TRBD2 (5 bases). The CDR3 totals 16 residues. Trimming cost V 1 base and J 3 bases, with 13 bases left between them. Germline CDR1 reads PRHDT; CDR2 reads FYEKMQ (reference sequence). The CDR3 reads CASSLARRVGYNEQFF. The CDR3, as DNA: TGTGCCAGCAGCTTAGCTCGGCGGGTCGGCTACAATGAGCAGTTCTTC.

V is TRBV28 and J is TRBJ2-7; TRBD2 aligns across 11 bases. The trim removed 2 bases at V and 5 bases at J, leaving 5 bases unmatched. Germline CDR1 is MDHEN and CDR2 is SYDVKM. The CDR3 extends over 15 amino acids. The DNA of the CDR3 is TGTGCCAGCAGTTTAGGGGTACTAGCGGGAGACGAGCAGTACTTC. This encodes CASSLGVLAGDEQYF.

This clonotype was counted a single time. The CDR3 nucleotides read TGTGCCTGGTGGGGTTACAATGAGCAGTTCTTC. This gives the protein CAWWGYNEQFF. The chain has TRBV30 and TRBJ2-1, with unresolved D. Germline assignment: CDR1 GTSNPN and CDR2 SVGIG (reference sequence). With 5 bases removed from V and 4 bases from J, the gap between germline ends came to 6 bases. The CDR3 sequence is 11 residues long.

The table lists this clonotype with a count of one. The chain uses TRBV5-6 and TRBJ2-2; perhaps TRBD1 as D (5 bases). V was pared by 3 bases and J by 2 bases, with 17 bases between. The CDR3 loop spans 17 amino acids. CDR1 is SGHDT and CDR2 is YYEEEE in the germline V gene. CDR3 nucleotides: TGTGCCAGCAGCTCGCAGGGTTGGCGATTAAACACCGGGGAGCTGTTTTTT. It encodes CASSSQGWRLNTGELFF.

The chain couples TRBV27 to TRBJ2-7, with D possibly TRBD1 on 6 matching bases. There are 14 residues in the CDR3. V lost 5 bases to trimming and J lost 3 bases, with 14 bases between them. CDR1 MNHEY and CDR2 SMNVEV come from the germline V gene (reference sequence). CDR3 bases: TGTGCCAGCAGTCCTTGGACAGCGAACTACGAGCAGTACTTC. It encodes CASSPWTANYEQYF.

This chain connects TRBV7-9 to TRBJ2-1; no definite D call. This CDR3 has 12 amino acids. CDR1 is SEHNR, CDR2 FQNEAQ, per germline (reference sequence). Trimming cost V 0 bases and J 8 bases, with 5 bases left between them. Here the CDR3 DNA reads TGTGCCAGCAGCTTAGCGGCCCATGAGCAGTTCTTC. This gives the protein CASSLAAHEQFF.

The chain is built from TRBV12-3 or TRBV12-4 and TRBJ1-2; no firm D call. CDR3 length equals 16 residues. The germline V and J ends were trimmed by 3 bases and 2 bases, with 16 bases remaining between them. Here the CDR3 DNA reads TGTGCCAGCAGTTTGACAAGGGAGTGGTTCAACTATGGCTACACCTTC. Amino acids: CASSLTREWFNYGYTF.

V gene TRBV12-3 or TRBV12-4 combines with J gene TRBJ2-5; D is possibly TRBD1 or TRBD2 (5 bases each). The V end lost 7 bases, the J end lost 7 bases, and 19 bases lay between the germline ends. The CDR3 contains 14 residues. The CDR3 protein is CASNHLRGEGTQYF. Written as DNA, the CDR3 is TGTGCCAGCAACCACCTCCGAGGGGAAGGGACCCAGTACTTC.

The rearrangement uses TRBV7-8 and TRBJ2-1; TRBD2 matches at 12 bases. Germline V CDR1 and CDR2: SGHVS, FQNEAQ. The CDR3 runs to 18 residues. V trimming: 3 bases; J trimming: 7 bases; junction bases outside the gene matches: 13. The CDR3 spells CASSFSLAGGPNRNEQFF. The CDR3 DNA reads TGTGCCAGCAGCTTCTCCCTAGCGGGAGGGCCTAATAGGAATGAGCAGTTCTTC.

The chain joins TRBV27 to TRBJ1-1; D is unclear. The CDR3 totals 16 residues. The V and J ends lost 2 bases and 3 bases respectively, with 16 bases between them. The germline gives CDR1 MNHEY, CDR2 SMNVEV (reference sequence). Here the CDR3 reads CASSLSPGFVDTEAFF. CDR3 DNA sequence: TGTGCCAGCAGTTTAAGCCCCGGGTTCGTCGACACTGAAGCTTTCTTT.

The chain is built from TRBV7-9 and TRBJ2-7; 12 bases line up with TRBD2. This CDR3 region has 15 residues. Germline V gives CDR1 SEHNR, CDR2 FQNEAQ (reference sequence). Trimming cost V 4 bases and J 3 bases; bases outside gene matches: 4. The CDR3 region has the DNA TGTGCCAGCAGCTCCCCGACTAGCGGGAGCTACGAGCAGTACTTC. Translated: CASSSPTSGSYEQYF. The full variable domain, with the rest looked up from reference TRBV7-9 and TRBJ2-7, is DTGVSQNPRHKITKRGQNVTFRCDPISEHNRLYWYRQTLGQGPEFLTYFQNEAQLEKSRLLSDRFSAERPKGSFSTLEIQRTEQGDSAMYLCASSSPTSGSYEQYFGPGTRLTVT.

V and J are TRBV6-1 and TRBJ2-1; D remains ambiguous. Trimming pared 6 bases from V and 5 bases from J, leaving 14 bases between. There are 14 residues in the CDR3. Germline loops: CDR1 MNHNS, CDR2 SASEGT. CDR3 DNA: TGTGCCAGCAGCGCAAACGTCCCCAACAATGAGCAGTTCTTC. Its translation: CASSANVPNNEQFF.

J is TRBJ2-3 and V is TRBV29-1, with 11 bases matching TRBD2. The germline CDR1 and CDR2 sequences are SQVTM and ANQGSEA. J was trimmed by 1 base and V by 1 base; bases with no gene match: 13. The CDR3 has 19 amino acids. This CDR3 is CSVEGIGLAGHTRTDTQYF. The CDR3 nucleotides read TGCAGCGTTGAAGGAATAGGACTAGCGGGCCATACCCGCACAGATACGCAGTATTTT.

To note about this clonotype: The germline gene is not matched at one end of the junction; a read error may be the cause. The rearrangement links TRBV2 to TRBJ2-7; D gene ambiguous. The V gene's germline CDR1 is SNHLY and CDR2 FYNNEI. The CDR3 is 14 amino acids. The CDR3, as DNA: TGTGCCAGCAGTGAAGAGATTCTCTCCTACGGGCAGTACTTC. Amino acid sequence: CASSEEILSYGQYF.

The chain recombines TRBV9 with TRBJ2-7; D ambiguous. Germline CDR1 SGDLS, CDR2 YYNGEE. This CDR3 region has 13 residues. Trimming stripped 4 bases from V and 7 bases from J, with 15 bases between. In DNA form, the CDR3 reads TGTGCCAGCAGCCCCCAAACCAAGGGAGAGCAGTACTTC. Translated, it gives CASSPQTKGEQYF. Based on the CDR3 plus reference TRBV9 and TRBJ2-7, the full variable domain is DSGVTQTPKHLITATGQRVTLRCSPRSGDLSVYWYQQSLDQGLQFLIQYYNGEERAKGNILERFSAQQFPDLHSELNLSSLELGDSALYFCASSPQTKGEQYFGPGTRLTVT.